This T cell receptor beta chain appears in the sequencing data of a study of blood T cell repertoires in COVID-19. At the level of the study: The United States, Italy and Spain were the sources of the acute and convalescent COVID-19 samples. PBMCs, B-cell-depleted T cells, or T cells provided the cDNA or gDNA that made up the material.

The germline V gene encodes CDR1 MNHNY and CDR2 SVGAGI (reference sequence). V was clipped by 7 bases and J by 1 base, with 8 bases between them. This CDR3 contains 14 residues. In the source study's methods: Reference gene primers were amplified, and this amplification served to estimate nucleated cell counts. Data came from immunoSEQ multiplex PCR; TCRdb stores just in-frame clones and leaves some out. The V and J calls and clone size come from that table; D and trimming were worked out from the DNA. This table holds under 200,000 clones, about 88% found once. The sequenced material came from peripheral blood. The clonotype comes from a man aged 30-40 years with active or convalescent COVID-19. The V gene is TRBV6-6, the J gene TRBJ2-6, with a weak D call TRBD1 (5 bases). The CDR3: CASTKGSGANVLTF. The CDR3 DNA follows: TGTGCCAGCACCAAGGGGTCTGGGGCCAACGTCCTGACTTTC.